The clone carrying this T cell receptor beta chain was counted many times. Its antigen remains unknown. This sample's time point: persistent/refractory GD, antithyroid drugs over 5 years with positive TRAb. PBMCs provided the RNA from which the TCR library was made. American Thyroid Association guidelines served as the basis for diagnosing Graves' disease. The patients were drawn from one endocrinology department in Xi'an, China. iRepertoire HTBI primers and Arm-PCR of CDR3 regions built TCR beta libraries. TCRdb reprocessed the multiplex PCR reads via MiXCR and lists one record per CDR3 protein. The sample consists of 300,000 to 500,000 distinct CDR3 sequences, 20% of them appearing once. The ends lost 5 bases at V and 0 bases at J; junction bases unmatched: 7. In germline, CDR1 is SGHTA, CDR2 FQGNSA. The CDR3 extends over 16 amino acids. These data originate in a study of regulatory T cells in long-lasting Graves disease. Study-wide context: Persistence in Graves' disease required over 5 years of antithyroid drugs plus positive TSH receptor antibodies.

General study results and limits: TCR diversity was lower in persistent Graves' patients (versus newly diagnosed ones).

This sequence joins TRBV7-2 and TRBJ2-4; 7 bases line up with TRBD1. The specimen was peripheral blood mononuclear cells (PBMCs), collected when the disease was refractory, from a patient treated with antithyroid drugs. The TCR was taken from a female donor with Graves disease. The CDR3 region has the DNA TGTGCCAGCAGCCATGGACAGGAGCTAGCCAAAAACATTCAGTACTTC. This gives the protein CASSHGQELAKNIQYF.